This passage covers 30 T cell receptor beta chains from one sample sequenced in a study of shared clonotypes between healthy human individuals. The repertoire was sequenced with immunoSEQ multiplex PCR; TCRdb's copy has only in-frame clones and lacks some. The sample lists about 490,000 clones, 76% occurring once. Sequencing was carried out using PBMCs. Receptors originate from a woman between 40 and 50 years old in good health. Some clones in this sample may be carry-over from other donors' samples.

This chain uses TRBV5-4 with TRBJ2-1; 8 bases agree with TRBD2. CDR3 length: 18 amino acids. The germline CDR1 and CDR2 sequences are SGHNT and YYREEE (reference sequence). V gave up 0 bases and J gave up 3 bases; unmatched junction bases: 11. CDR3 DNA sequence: TGTGCCAGCAGCTTGGGAGGTTTGGCGGGAGGAAACTACAATGAGCAGTTCTTC. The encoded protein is CASSLGGLAGGNYNEQFF.

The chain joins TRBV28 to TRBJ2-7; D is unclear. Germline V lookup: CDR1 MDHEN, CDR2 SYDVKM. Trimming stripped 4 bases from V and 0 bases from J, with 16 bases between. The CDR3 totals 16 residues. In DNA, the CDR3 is TGTGCCAGCAGTTCTCCCCCTGGCGTCGGCTCCTACGAGCAGTACTTC. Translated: CASSSPPGVGSYEQYF.

The CDR3 DNA follows: TGTGCCTGGCGGGAGAACAATGAGCAGTTCTTC. Its protein product is CAWRENNEQFF. The chain has TRBV30 and TRBJ2-1, with D possibly TRBD2 on 6 matching bases. CDR1 and CDR2 (germline): GTSNPN, SVGIG (reference sequence). V gave up 5 bases and J gave up 5 bases, with 7 bases separating them. CDR3 length equals 11 residues.

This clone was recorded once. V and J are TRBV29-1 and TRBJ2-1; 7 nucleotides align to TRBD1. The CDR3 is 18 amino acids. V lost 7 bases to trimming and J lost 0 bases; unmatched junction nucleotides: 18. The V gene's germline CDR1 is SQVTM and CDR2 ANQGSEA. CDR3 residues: CSARKGQSVSSSYNEQFF. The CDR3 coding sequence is TGCAGCGCCCGGAAGGGACAGTCCGTTTCGAGCTCCTACAATGAGCAGTTCTTC.

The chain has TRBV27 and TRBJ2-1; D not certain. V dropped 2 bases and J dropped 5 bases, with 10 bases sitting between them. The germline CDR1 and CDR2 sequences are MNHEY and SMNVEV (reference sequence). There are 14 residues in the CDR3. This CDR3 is CASSLAGSNNEQFF. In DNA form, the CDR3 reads TGTGCCAGCAGTTTAGCCGGATCTAACAATGAGCAGTTCTTC.

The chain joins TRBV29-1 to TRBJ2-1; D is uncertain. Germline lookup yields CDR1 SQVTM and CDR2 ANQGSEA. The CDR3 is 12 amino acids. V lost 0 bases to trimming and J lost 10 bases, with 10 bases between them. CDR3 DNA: TGCAGCGTTGAAGAGTTTGTCGGGGAGCAGTTCTTC. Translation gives CSVEEFVGEQFF.

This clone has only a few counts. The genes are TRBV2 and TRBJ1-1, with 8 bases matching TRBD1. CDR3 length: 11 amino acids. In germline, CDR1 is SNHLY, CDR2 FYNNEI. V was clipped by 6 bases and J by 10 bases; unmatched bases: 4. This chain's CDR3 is CASSWDRSAFF. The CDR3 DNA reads TGTGCCAGCAGCTGGGACAGGTCAGCTTTCTTT.

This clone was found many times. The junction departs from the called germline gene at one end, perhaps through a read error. CDR3 nucleotides: TGTGCCAGCAGTGATAGCGGGGCCACCAGGGAGCTGTTTTTT. Encoded protein: CASSDSGATRELFF. The gene calls are TRBV6-4 and TRBJ2-2, with 8 bases lining up with TRBD2. The CDR3 runs 14 residues. Germline V lookup: CDR1 MRHNA, CDR2 SNTAGT.

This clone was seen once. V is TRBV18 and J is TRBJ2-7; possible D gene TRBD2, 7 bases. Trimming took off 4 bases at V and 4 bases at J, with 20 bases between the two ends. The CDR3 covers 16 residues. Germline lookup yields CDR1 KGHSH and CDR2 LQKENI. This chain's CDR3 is CASSHNKGGNFYEQYF. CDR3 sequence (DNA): TGTGCCAGCTCACACAACAAGGGGGGGAATTTTTACGAGCAGTACTTC. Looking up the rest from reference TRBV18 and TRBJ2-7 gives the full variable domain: NAGVMQNPRHLVRRRGQEARLRCSPMKGHSHVYWYRQLPEEGLKFMVYLQKENIIDESGMPKERFSAEFPKEGPSILRIQQVVRGDSAAYFCASSHNKGGNFYEQYFGPGTRLTVT.

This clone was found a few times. The CDR3 protein is CASSVGQGNGYTF. CDR3 bases: TGTGCCAGCAGTGTGGGACAGGGAAACGGCTACACCTTC. The chain recombines TRBV2 with TRBJ1-2; the match to TRBD1 covers 9 bases. With V trimmed by 4 bases and J by 8 bases, 5 bases remained unmatched. Germline CDR1 and CDR2: SNHLY and FYNNEI. This CDR3 has 13 residues.

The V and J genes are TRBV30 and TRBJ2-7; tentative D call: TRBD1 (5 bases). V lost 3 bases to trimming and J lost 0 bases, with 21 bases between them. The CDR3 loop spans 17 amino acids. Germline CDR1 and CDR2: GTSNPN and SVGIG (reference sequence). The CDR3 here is CAWSPIQGSGRSYEQYF. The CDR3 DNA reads TGTGCCTGGAGCCCCATCCAGGGCAGTGGACGCTCCTACGAGCAGTACTTC.

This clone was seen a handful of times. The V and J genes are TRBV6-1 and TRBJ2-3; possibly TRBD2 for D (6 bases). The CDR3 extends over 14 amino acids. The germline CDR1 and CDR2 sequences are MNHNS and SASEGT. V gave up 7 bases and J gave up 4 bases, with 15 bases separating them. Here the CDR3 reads CASTSLAYADTQYF. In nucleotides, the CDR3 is TGTGCCAGCACCTCACTAGCTTACGCAGATACGCAGTATTTT.

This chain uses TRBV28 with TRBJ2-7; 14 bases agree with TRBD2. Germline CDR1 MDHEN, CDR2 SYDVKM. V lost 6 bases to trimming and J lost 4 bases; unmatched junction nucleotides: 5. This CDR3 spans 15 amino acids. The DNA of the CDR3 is TGTGCCAGCAGACCGGGGACTAGCGGGAGTTACGAGCAGTACTTC. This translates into CASRPGTSGSYEQYF.

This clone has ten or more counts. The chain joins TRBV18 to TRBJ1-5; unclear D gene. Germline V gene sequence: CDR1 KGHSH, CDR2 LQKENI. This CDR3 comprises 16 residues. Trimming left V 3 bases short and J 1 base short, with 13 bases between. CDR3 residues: CASSPGGRTSNQPQHF. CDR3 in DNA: TGTGCCAGCTCACCGGGTGGGAGAACGAGCAATCAGCCCCAGCATTTT.

The CDR3 sequence: CAIRTGRDQPQHF. The CDR3 DNA follows: TGTGCCATCAGAACCGGTCGGGATCAGCCCCAGCATTTT. The chain uses TRBV10-3 and TRBJ1-5; D uncertain. V lost 6 bases and J 5 bases, leaving 11 bases between the germline ends. The CDR3 runs 13 residues. Germline CDR1 ENHRY, CDR2 SYGVKD.

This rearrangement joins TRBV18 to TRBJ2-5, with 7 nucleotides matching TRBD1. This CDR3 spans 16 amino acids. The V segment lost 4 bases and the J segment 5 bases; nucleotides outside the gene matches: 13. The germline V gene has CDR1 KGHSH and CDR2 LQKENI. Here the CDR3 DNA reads TGTGCCAGCTCACGGGAGACAGGGCCGGGCCAGGAGACCCAGTACTTC. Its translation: CASSRETGPGQETQYF.

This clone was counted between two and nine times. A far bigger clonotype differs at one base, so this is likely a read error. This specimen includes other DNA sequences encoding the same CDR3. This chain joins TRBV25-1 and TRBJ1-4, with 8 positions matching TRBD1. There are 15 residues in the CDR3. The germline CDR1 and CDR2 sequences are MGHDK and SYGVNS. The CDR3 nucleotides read TGTGCCAACAGTGAATATACAGGGGGAAATGAAAAACTGTTTTTT. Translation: CANSEYTGGNEKLFF.

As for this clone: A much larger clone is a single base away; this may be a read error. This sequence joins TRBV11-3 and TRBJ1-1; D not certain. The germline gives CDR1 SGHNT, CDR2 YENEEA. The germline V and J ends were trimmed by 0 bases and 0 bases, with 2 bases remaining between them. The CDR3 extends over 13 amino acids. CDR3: CASSLDMNTEAFF. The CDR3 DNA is TGTGCCAGCAGCTTAGACATGAACACTGAAGCTTTCTTT.

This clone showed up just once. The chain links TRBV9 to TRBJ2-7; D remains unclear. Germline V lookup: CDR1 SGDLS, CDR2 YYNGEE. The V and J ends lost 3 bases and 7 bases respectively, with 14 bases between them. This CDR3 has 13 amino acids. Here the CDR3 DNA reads TGTGCCAGCAGCGCCAATACGCTGGGGGAGCAGTACTTC. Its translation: CASSANTLGEQYF.

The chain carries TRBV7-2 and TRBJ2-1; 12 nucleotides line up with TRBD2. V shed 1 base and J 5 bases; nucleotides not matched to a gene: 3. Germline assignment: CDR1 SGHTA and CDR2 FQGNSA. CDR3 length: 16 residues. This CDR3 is CASSLVGTSGHNEQFF. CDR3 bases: TGTGCCAGCAGCTTAGTTGGGACTAGCGGGCACAATGAGCAGTTCTTC.

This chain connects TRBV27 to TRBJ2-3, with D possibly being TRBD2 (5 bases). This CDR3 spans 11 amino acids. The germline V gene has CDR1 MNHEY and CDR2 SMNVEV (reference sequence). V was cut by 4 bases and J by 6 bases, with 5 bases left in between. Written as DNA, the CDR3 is TGTGCCAGCAGTTCGGGGGATACGCAGTATTTT. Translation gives CASSSGDTQYF.

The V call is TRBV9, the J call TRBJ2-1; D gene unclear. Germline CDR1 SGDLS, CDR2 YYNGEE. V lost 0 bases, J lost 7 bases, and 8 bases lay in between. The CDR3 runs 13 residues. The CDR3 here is CASSVVNSNEQFF. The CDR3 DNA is TGTGCCAGCAGCGTAGTTAACTCGAATGAGCAGTTCTTC.

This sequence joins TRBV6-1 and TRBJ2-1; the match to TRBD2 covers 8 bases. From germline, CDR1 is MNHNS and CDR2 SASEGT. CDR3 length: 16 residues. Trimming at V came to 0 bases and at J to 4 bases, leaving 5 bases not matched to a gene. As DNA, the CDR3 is TGTGCCAGCAGTGAAGCCGGGGGGGCTGATTACAATGAGCAGTTCTTC. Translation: CASSEAGGADYNEQFF.

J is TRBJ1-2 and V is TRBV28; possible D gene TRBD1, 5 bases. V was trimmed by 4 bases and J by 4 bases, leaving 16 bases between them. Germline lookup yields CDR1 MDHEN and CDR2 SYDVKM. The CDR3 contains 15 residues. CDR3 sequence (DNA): TGTGCCAGCAGTTCCCCCCGGGGGGGGGTCTATGGCTACACCTTC. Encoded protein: CASSSPRGGVYGYTF.

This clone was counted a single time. The CDR3 coding sequence is TGTGCCAGCAGCTCACCTAGCGGGGGGAGCACAGATACGCAGTATTTT. Residues: CASSSPSGGSTDTQYF. The chain combines TRBV5-4 with TRBJ2-3; the match to TRBD2 covers 11 bases. The CDR3 totals 16 residues. V gave up 3 bases and J gave up 0 bases; unmatched junction bases: 3. The germline gives CDR1 SGHNT, CDR2 YYREEE (reference sequence). Variable domain in full (rest from reference TRBV5-4 and TRBJ2-3): ETGVTQSPTHLIKTRGQQVTLRCSSQSGHNTVSWYQQALGQGPQFIFQYYREEENGRGNFPPRFSGLQFPNYSSELNVNALELDDSALYLCASSSPSGGSTDTQYFGPGTRLTVL.

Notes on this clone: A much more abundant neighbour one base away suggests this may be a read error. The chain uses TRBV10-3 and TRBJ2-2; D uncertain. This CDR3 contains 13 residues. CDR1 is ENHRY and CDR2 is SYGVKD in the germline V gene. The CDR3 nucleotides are TGTGCCATCGGTGATAGGGCCACCGGGGAGCTGTTTTTT. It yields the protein CAIGDRATGELFF.

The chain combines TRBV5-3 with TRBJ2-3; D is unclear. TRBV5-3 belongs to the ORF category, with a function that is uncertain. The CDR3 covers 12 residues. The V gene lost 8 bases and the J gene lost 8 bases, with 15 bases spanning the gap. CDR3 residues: CASSQDQVTQYF. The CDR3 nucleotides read TGTGCCAGCAGCCAAGATCAAGTTACGCAGTATTTT.

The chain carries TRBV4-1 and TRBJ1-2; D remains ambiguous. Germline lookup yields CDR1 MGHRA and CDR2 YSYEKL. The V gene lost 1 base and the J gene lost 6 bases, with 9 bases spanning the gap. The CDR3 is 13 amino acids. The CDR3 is CASSQGAEHGYTF. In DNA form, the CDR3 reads TGCGCCAGCAGCCAAGGGGCAGAACATGGCTACACCTTC.

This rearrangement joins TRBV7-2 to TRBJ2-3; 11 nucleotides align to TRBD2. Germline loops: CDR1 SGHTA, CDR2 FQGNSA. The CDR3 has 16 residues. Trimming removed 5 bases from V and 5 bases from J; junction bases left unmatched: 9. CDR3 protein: CASSPPLAGVVDTQYF. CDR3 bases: TGTGCCAGCAGCCCCCCACTAGCGGGAGTGGTAGATACGCAGTATTTT.

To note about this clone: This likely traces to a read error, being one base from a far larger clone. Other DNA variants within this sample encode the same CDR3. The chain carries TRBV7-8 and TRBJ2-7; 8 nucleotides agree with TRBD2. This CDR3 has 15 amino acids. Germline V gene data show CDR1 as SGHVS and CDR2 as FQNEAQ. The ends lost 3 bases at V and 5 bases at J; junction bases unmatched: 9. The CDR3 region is CASSFQTGTRNEQYF. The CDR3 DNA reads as TGTGCCAGCAGCTTCCAGACCGGGACTAGGAACGAGCAGTACTTC.